The 10 T cell receptor beta chains in this list originate from one sample, sequenced in a study of CD4+ T cells in melanoma. Produced via immunoSEQ multiplex PCR; TCRdb's table is partial and in-frame only. The sample has 120,000 to 150,000 clones, around nine tenths seen once; the top ten hold 1.5% to 1.7%. The source is a human donor with melanoma.

In DNA form, the CDR3 reads TGTGCCAGCAGGAACGTAGGACAAACTACCTACGAGCAGTACTTC. Translated, it gives CASRNVGQTTYEQYF. The chain carries TRBV6-5 and TRBJ2-7; D is possibly TRBD1 (5 bases). V was clipped by 6 bases and J by 2 bases, with 17 bases between them. Per the germline V gene, CDR1 is MNHEY and CDR2 is SVGAGI. There are 15 residues in the CDR3.

This clone was recorded only once. The chain has TRBV9 and TRBJ1-3; D not resolved. Trimming pared 0 bases from V and 0 bases from J, leaving 4 bases between. Germline V gene data show CDR1 as SGDLS and CDR2 as YYNGEE. The CDR3 has 14 residues. The CDR3 region has the DNA TGTGCCAGCAGCGTAGTGTACTCTGGAAACACCATATATTTT. This codes for CASSVVYSGNTIYF.

Only one count was recorded for this clone. The chain combines TRBV10-2 with TRBJ1-5; 8 nucleotides align to TRBD1. Germline CDR1 is WSHSY and CDR2 is SAAADI. The CDR3 is 15 residues long. The V gene end was trimmed by 5 bases and the J gene end by 1 base; junction bases not matched to a gene: 4. CDR3 loop: CASSPQGGSNQPQHF. In nucleotides, the CDR3 is TGCGCCAGCAGTCCACAGGGGGGCAGCAATCAGCCCCAGCATTTT.

The rearrangement links TRBV5-1 to TRBJ1-2, with D hard to call. The CDR3 runs 15 residues. V lost 0 bases and J lost 4, with 13 bases in between. Looked up from germline, CDR1 is SGHRS and CDR2 is YFSETQ. The CDR3 spells CASSLGDVYRYGYTF. The CDR3 DNA sequence: TGCGCCAGCAGCTTGGGCGATGTTTATCGCTATGGCTACACCTTC.

The chain links TRBV7-2 to TRBJ1-2; D not certain. Germline CDR1 is SGHTA and CDR2 is FQGNSA. Trimming removed 7 bases at V and 4 bases at J, with 16 bases between. The CDR3 has 14 residues. The CDR3 spells CASNPAYRGYGYTF. As DNA, the CDR3 is TGTGCCAGCAACCCCGCATATCGGGGCTATGGCTACACCTTC.

This chain connects TRBV2 to TRBJ2-7; no firm D call. V dropped 5 bases and J dropped 2 bases, with 7 bases sitting between them. This CDR3 spans 12 amino acids. From germline, CDR1 is SNHLY and CDR2 FYNNEI. CDR3 DNA sequence: TGTGCCAGCAGTCCCCAGCCCTACGAGCAGTACTTC. Its protein is CASSPQPYEQYF.

The J gene is TRBJ1-2, the V gene TRBV29-1; possible D gene TRBD1, 5 bases. CDR1 is SQVTM and CDR2 is ANQGSEA in the germline V gene. V lost 3 bases, J lost 4 bases, and 12 bases lay in between. The CDR3 extends over 13 amino acids. Here the CDR3 reads CSVDRDGLYGYTF. The CDR3 DNA reads as TGCAGCGTTGACCGGGACGGCCTCTATGGCTACACCTTC.

The J gene is TRBJ1-3, the V gene TRBV27; maybe TRBD1 (6 bases). V was clipped by 1 base and J by 4 bases, with 11 bases between them. The CDR3 is 15 amino acids. Germline V gene lookup returns CDR1 MNHEY and CDR2 SMNVEV (reference sequence). The CDR3 region has the DNA TGTGCCAGCAGTTTATTACAGGGAGGAGGAAACACCATATATTTT. Residues: CASSLLQGGGNTIYF.

CDR3 sequence (DNA): TGCGCCAGCAGCTTCGGCAGGACAGGGGGTATCGAAGAGACCCAGTACTTC. It is translated as CASSFGRTGGIEETQYF. The chain recombines TRBV5-1 with TRBJ2-5, with 10 bases that match TRBD1. There are 17 residues in the CDR3. V lost 2 bases to trimming and J lost 3 bases; unmatched junction nucleotides: 10. Germline CDR1 is SGHRS and CDR2 is YFSETQ.

This clone came up once. The V gene is TRBV7-6, the J gene TRBJ2-5; D gene ambiguous. Germline V lookup: CDR1 SGHVS, CDR2 FNYEAQ. Trimming cost V 3 bases and J 5 bases, with 7 bases left between them. This CDR3 is built from 12 residues. In DNA form, the CDR3 reads TGTGCCAGCAGCTTTGGCCTGGAGACCCAGTACTTC. Residues: CASSFGLETQYF. Full variable domain (rest looked up from reference TRBV7-6 and TRBJ2-5): GAGVSQSPRYKVTKRGQDVALRCDPISGHVSLYWYRQALGQGPEFLTYFNYEAQQDKSGLPNDRFSAERPEGSISTLTIQRTEQRDSAMYRCASSFGLETQYFGPGTRLLVL.